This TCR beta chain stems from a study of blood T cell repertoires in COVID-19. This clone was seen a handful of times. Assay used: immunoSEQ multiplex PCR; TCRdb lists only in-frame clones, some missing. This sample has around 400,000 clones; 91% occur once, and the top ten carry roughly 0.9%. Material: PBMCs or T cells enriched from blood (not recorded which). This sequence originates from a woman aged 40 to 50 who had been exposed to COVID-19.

This chain's CDR3 is CASRTDRGISYEQYF. CDR3 DNA: TGTGCCAGCAGAACGGACAGGGGGATCTCCTACGAGCAGTACTTC. This chain connects TRBV6-5 to TRBJ2-7; 10 bases are a match to TRBD1. Germline V gene data show CDR1 as MNHEY and CDR2 as SVGAGI. The J segment lost 0 bases and the V segment lost 6 bases, leaving 5 bases of the junction unmatched. The CDR3 extends over 15 amino acids.